Listed below are T cell receptor beta chains from one sample, sequenced in a study of T cells in Graves' hyperthyroidism and ophthalmopathy. TCRdb fed the multiplex PCR reads into MiXCR, producing one record per CDR3 protein. The sample consists of approximately 690,000 distinct CDR3 sequences, roughly 15% of them appearing once. Sequenced sample: blood. These receptor sequences come from a woman aged 45-60 years with Graves' ophthalmopathy. Each CDR3 is given with its conserved first and last residue. A D gene is named only where the DNA matches it firmly. Part of the rows lack a size; the others show once, few, many or a class for expanded clones.

V	size	D	J	CDR3	DNA
TRBV20-1	many	TRBD2	TRBJ2-5	CSARPGLSQETQYF	TGCAGTGCTAGGCCGGGACTATCACAAGAGACCCAGTACTTC
TRBV20-1	.	.	TRBJ2-3	CSASRGSSDTQYF	TGCAGTGCTAGTCGAGGGAGCAGTGATACGCAGTATTTT
TRBV6-6	many	TRBD2	TRBJ2-7	CASSYSLAAIYEQYF	TGTGCCAGCAGTTACTCCCTAGCGGCCATCTACGAGCAGTACTTC
TRBV7-3	many	.	TRBJ2-2	CASSLFSRTNTGELFF	TGTGCCAGCAGCTTATTCTCGCGGACGAACACCGGGGAGCTGTTTTTT
TRBV20-1	many	.	TRBJ2-7	CSAKDSASYEQYF	TGCAGTGCTAAAGATAGCGCTAGCTACGAGCAGTACTTC
TRBV7-2	many	.	TRBJ2-3	CASSSPGGDIKNTQYF	TGTGCCAGCAGCTCCCCAGGGGGGGATATCAAAAATACGCAGTATTTT
TRBV29-1	many	TRBD1	TRBJ1-2	CSDRDSSIYGYTF	TGCAGCGATAGGGACAGTTCTATCTATGGCTACACCTTC
TRBV7-2	.	TRBD2	TRBJ2-7	CASSSDARLAGRSYEQYF	TGTGCCAGCAGCTCGGACGCACGACTAGCGGGAAGGTCCTACGAGCAGTACTTC
TRBV7-2	many	TRBD1	TRBJ2-1	CASSEDRGPLDEQFF	TGTGCCAGCAGCGAAGACAGGGGGCCTCTCGATGAGCAGTTCTTC
TRBV7-2	many	.	TRBJ2-1	CASSLALVANEQFF	TGTGCCAGCAGCTTAGCGCTGGTCGCTAATGAGCAGTTCTTC
TRBV29-1	few	TRBD1	TRBJ2-7	CSAHDRAYEQYF	TGCAGCGCTCATGACAGGGCCTACGAGCAGTACTTC
TRBV28	many	TRBD1	TRBJ1-1	CASLRQGDTEAFF	TGTGCCAGCCTCCGACAGGGGGACACTGAAGCTTTCTTT
TRBV11-2	few	TRBD2	TRBJ2-1	CASSLGTSVGEQFF	TGTGCCAGCAGTTTAGGGACTAGCGTAGGTGAGCAGTTCTTC
TRBV4-1	.	.	TRBJ2-1	CASSQVEGARNEQFF	TGCGCCAGCAGCCAAGTGGAGGGGGCTCGGAATGAGCAGTTCTTC
TRBV6-1	many	.	TRBJ2-1	CASSSESSYNEQFF	TGCGCCAGCAGTTCGGAAAGCTCCTACAATGAGCAGTTCTTC
TRBV3-1	many	TRBD2	TRBJ2-5	CASSQGTSGSRETQYF	TGTGCCAGCAGCCAAGGGACTAGCGGATCTAGGGAGACCCAGTACTTC
TRBV11-2	many	.	TRBJ2-7	CASSFPTGAHEQYF	TGTGCCAGCAGCTTCCCCACGGGAGCCCACGAGCAGTACTTC
TRBV7-6	.	TRBD1	TRBJ2-4	CASSFRGSDPGQANLLAKNIQYF	TGTGCCAGCAGCTTCAGAGGTTCAGATCCGGGACAGGCGAATCTACTAGCCAAAAACATTCAGTACTTC
TRBV3-1	many	.	TRBJ2-3	CASSTPSTDTQYF	TGTGCCAGCAGCACTCCTAGCACAGATACGCAGTATTTT
TRBV11-2	many	TRBD2	TRBJ2-7	CASRPGGGTRTYEQYF	TGTGCCAGCAGACCCGGGGGGGGGACTCGAACCTACGAGCAGTACTTC
TRBV6-1	many	.	TRBJ2-7	CASNGVVDRVPYEQYF	TGTGCCAGCAATGGCGTTGTGGATAGGGTCCCCTACGAGCAGTACTTC
TRBV7-9	many	.	TRBJ2-5	CASSLGFSGQETQYF	TGTGCCAGCAGCTTAGGTTTTAGCGGCCAAGAGACCCAGTACTTC
TRBV5-5	many	.	TRBJ2-7	CASSSTHRTYEQYF	TGTGCCAGCAGCTCCACTCATCGAACCTACGAGCAGTACTTC
TRBV24-1	few	.	TRBJ2-1	CATRLGGEQFF	TGTGCCACCAGACTAGGAGGCGAGCAGTTCTTC
TRBV13	.	.	TRBJ1-1	CASSLGRQKNTEAFF	TGTGCCAGCAGCTTAGGAAGACAGAAAAACACTGAAGCTTTCTTT
TRBV27	.	TRBD1	TRBJ1-1	CASSLKTGDEAFF	TGTGCCAGCAGTTTAAAGACAGGGGATGAAGCTTTCTTT
TRBV18	many	TRBD2	TRBJ2-7	CASSPIAGVQYEQYF	TGTGCCAGCTCACCAATAGCGGGAGTCCAATACGAGCAGTACTTC
TRBV27	.	.	TRBJ2-7	CASSRTWKGGYEQYF	TGTGCCAGCAGCCGGACTTGGAAAGGGGGCTACGAGCAGTACTTC
TRBV5-1	many	TRBD2	TRBJ2-1	CASRFSGTSGRSSYNEQFF	TGCGCCAGCAGATTTTCCGGGACTAGCGGGAGGAGCTCCTACAATGAGCAGTTCTTC
TRBV7-9	many	.	TRBJ2-7	CASSKNRESYEQYF	TGTGCCAGCAGCAAGAACAGGGAATCCTACGAGCAGTACTTC
TRBV25-1	.	.	TRBJ2-5	CASSGQNEETQYF	TGTGCCAGCTCGGGGCAGAATGAAGAGACCCAGTACTTC
TRBV5-5	few	TRBD1	TRBJ2-3	CASRNTGQNTDTQYF	TGTGCCAGCAGGAATACGGGACAGAACACAGATACGCAGTATTTT
TRBV20-1	many	.	TRBJ2-7	CSAPGTASYEQYF	TGCAGTGCTCCAGGGACGGCATCCTACGAGCAGTACTTC
TRBV28	many	TRBD1	TRBJ1-2	CASSTPGGDRGGYTF	TGTGCCAGCAGCACCCCCGGGGGGGACAGGGGTGGCTACACCTTC
TRBV28	.	.	TRBJ1-5	CASTSNNQPQHF	TGTGCCAGCACGTCGAACAATCAGCCCCAGCATTTT
TRBV5-5	many	.	TRBJ2-5	CASSLEYTQETQYF	TGTGCCAGCAGCTTGGAGTATACTCAAGAGACCCAGTACTTC
TRBV2	many	.	TRBJ2-2	CASSGSYTGELFF	TGTGCCAGCAGTGGAAGCTACACCGGGGAGCTGTTTTTT
TRBV6-2/TRBV6-3	.	.	TRBJ2-3	CASSSLLRTSTDTQYF	TGTGCCAGCAGTTCCCTTTTACGGACTAGCACAGATACGCAGTATTTT
TRBV19	many	.	TRBJ1-1	CASSMPTNTEAFF	TGTGCCAGTAGTATGCCTACGAACACTGAAGCTTTCTTT
TRBV19	few	TRBD1	TRBJ2-2	CASRRDRGTGELFF	TGTGCCAGTAGGCGGGACAGGGGGACCGGGGAGCTGTTTTTT
TRBV6-1	many	.	TRBJ2-2	CASNRGTYTGELFF	TGTGCCAGCAATAGAGGGACGTACACCGGGGAGCTGTTTTTT
TRBV6-1	many	.	TRBJ2-1	CASSKAEILLYNEQFF	TGTGCCAGCAGTAAGGCGGAGATACTCCTCTACAATGAGCAGTTCTTC
TRBV5-1	many	TRBD2	TRBJ2-7	CASSFYSRTSKLGEQYF	TGCGCCAGCAGCTTCTACTCTCGGACTAGCAAACTGGGGGAGCAGTACTTC
TRBV28	many	.	TRBJ1-2	CASSGILGPLYGYTF	TGTGCCAGCAGCGGAATCCTAGGGCCCCTCTATGGCTACACCTTC
TRBV7-2	many	.	TRBJ2-7	CASSLPTGHEQYF	TGTGCCAGCAGCCTCCCTACGGGGCACGAGCAGTACTTC
TRBV11-2	many	TRBD2	TRBJ2-3	CASSLATSGRYYTDTQYF	TGTGCCAGCAGCTTAGCGACTAGCGGGAGATACTACACAGATACGCAGTATTTT
TRBV20-1	.	.	TRBJ2-3	CSAPPASGGADTQYF	TGCAGTGCCCCCCCCGCGAGCGGAGGTGCAGATACGCAGTATTTT
TRBV12-3/TRBV12-4	.	TRBD2	TRBJ2-6	CASSLPGGAGGANVLTF	TGTGCCAGCAGTTTACCCGGGGGGGCGGGAGGGGCCAACGTCCTGACTTTC
TRBV6-2/TRBV6-3	many	TRBD2	TRBJ2-1	CASTTPGREGYNEQFF	TGTGCCAGCACTACCCCCGGACGGGAGGGGTACAATGAGCAGTTCTTC
TRBV5-1	few	TRBD1	TRBJ1-4	CASSLEDRVIFLQGEKLFF	TGCGCCAGCAGCTTGGAGGACAGGGTTATCTTTTTGCAGGGTGAAAAACTGTTTTTT
TRBV9	few	.	TRBJ2-2	CASSVDGWDTGELFF	TGTGCCAGCAGCGTAGATGGATGGGACACCGGGGAGCTGTTTTTT
TRBV28	many	.	TRBJ2-1	CASSPTFFGDYNEQFF	TGTGCCAGCAGTCCCACATTTTTCGGGGACTACAATGAGCAGTTCTTC
TRBV12-3/TRBV12-4	.	TRBD2	TRBJ2-1	CASRASGRGGEQFF	TGTGCCAGCCGCGCAAGCGGGAGGGGGGGTGAGCAGTTCTTC
TRBV6-2/TRBV6-3	many	TRBD1	TRBJ1-2	CASSHGDSIYGYTF	TGTGCCAGCAGTCACGGGGACAGTATCTATGGCTACACCTTC
TRBV5-1	many	TRBD1	TRBJ2-1	CASSAGQGWNNEQFF	TGCGCCAGCAGCGCCGGACAGGGATGGAACAATGAGCAGTTCTTC
TRBV28	many	.	TRBJ1-2	CASSLFSGVWGYTF	TGTGCCAGCAGTTTATTTTCGGGGGTCTGGGGCTACACCTTC
TRBV6-1	many	TRBD1	TRBJ2-7	CASSIGQGAVPYEQYF	TGTGCCAGCAGTATAGGACAGGGGGCGGTTCCCTACGAGCAGTACTTC